The TCR beta chain under discussion was sequenced for a study of T cells in Graves' hyperthyroidism and ophthalmopathy. This clonotype showed up many times. Antigen: not known. Orbital computed tomography, thyroid ultrasound, serum thyroxine and TRAb, and clinical symptoms together informed the diagnoses. Each 10 ml fresh peripheral blood draw supplied the PBMCs. Study-wide results and caveats: The model predicted ophthalmopathy a median around 6 months before onset. Through a model of 13 V-J features, ophthalmopathy was separated from stable hyperthyroidism.

TCR beta CDR3 sequences were amplified from RNA transcripts. A first-round RT-PCR of the TCR CDR3 used the HTBI primer set. TCRdb re-derived calls from the multiplex PCR reads in MiXCR, one entry per CDR3 protein. The table includes under 250,000 distinct CDR3 sequences, roughly 22% detected once. V shed 0 bases and J 5 bases; nucleotides not matched to a gene: 3. The CDR3 runs to 15 residues. Germline CDR1 LGHNA, CDR2 YNFKEQ. This receptor was obtained from a woman aged 40 to 50 with Graves' ophthalmopathy. The chain employs TRBV4-2 and TRBJ2-5, with 10 positions matching TRBD2. Input material: blood. The CDR3 spells CASSQELAGWETQYF. DNA of the CDR3: TGTGCCAGCAGCCAAGAACTAGCGGGATGGGAGACCCAGTACTTC.